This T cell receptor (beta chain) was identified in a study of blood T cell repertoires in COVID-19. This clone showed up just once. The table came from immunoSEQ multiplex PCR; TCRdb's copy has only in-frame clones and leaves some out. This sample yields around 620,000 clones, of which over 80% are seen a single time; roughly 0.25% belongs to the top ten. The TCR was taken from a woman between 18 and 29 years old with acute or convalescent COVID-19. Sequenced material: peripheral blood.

The DNA of the CDR3 is TGTGCCAGTAGTTTCAGTAACTCCTACGAGCAGTACTTC. It specifies CASSFSNSYEQYF. The V call is TRBV19, the J call TRBJ2-7, with D unclear. V was pared by 5 bases and J by 0 bases, with 8 bases between. Germline V lookup: CDR1 LNHDA, CDR2 SQIVND (reference sequence). The CDR3 consists of 13 residues.